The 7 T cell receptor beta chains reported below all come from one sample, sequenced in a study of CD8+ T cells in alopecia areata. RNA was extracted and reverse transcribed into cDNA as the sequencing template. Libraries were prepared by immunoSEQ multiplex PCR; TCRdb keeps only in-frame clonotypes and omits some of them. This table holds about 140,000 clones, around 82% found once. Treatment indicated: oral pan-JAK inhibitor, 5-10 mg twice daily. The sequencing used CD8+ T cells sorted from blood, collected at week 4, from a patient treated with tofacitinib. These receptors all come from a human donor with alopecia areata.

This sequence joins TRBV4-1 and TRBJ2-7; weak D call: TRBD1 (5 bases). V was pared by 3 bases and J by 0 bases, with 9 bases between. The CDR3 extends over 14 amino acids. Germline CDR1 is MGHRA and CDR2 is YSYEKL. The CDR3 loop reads CASSQKDSSYEQYF. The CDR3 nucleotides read TGCGCCAGCAGCCAGAAAGACAGCTCCTACGAGCAGTACTTC.

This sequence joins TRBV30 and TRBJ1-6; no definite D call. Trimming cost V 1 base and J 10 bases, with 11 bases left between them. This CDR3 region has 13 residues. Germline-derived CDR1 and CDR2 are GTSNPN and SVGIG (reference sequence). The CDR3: CAWSANSRSPLHF. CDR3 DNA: TGTGCCTGGAGTGCCAACAGCCGGTCACCCCTCCACTTT.

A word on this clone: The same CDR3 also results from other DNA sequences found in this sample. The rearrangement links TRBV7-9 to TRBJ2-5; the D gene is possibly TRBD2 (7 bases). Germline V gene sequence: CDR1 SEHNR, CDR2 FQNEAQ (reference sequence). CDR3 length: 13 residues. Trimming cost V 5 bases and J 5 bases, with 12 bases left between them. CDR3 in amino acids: CASSPGGLETQYF. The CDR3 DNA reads TGTGCCAGCAGCCCCGGGGGGCTGGAGACCCAGTACTTC.

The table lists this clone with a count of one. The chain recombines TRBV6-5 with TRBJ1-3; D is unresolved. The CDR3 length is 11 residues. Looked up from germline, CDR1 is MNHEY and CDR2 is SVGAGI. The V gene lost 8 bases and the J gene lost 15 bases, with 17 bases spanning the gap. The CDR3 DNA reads TGTGCCAGCGCTTATGGGGAGCGCAAATATTTT. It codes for CASAYGERKYF.

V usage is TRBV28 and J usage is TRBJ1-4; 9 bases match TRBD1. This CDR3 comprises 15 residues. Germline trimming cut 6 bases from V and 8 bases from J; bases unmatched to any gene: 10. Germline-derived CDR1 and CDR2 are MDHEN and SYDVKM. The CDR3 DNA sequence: TGTGCCAGCAGCCGACCGGGGGACAGGGACGAAAAACTGTTTTTT. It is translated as CASSRPGDRDEKLFF.

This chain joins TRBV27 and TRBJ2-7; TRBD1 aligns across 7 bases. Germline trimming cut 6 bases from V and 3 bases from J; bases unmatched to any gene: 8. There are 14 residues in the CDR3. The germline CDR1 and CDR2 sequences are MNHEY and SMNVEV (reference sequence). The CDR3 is CASRRIDRDYEQYF. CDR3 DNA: TGTGCCAGCAGACGCATCGACAGGGACTACGAGCAGTACTTC.

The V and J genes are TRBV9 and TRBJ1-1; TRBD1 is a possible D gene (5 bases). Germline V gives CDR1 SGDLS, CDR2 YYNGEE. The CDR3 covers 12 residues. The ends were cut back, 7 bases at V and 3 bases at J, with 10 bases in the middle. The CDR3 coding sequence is TGTGCCAGCGGGCCGGGGCACACTGAAGCTTTCTTT. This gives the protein CASGPGHTEAFF.